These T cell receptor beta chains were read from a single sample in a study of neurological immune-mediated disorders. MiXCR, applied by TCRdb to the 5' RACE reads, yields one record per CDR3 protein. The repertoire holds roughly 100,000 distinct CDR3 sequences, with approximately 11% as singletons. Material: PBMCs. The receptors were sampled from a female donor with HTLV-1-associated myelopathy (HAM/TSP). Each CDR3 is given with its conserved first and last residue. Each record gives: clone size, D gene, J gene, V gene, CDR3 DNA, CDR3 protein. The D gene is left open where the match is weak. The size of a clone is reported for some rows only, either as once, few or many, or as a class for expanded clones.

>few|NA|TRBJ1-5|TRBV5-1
TGCGCCAGCAGCGCTCAGGGGTCTCAGCCCCAGCATTTT
CASSAQGSQPQHF
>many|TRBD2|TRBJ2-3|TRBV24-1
TGTGCCACCAGTGATCGGCGGGGGAGCACAGATACGCAGTATTTT
CATSDRRGSTDTQYF
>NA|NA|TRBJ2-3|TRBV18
TGTGCCAACTCACCTAGCACAGATACGCAGTATTTT
CANSPSTDTQYF
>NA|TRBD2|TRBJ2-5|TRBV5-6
TGTGCCAGCAGCTTCCGAGCGGGACTAGCTGTGGAGACCCAGTACTTC
CASSFRAGLAVETQYF
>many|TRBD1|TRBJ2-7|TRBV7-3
TGTGCCAGCAGCTTGGGACAGGGGGCGGCCTACGAGCAGTACTTC
CASSLGQGAAYEQYF
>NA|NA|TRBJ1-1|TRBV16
TGTGCCAGCAGCCAATTCCGGGGGTGGGGAGCTGAAGCTTTCTTT
CASSQFRGWGAEAFF
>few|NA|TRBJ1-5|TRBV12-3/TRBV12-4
TGTGCCAGCAGTTACCAGTCCAATCAGCCCCAGCATTTT
CASSYQSNQPQHF
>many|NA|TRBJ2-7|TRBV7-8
TGTGCCAGCAACTACAACCCAGGGGGGCGCGAGCAGTACTTC
CASNYNPGGREQYF
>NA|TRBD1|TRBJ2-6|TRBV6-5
TGTGCCAGTAGGGTCCCGGGACAGGGCACCGCTGGGGCCAACGTCCGGACTTTC
CASRVPGQGTAGANVRTF
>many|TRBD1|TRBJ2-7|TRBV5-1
TGCGCCAGCAGCACTGCCGGGACAGCCTACGAGCAGTACTTC
CASSTAGTAYEQYF
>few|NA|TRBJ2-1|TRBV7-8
TGTGCCAGCACCTCGCCGTCCCTCAATGAGCAGTTCTTC
CASTSPSLNEQFF
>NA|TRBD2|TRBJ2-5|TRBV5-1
TGCGCCAGCAGCCGACTAGCGTGGGGACAAGAGACCAAGTACTTC
CASSRLAWGQETKYF
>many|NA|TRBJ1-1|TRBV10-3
TGTGCCATCAGTGAGGGCAGTTTTTGGACTGAAGCTTTCTTT
CAISEGSFWTEAFF
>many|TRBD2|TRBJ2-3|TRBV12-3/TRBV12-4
TGTGCCAGCAGTTCTAGCGGGGTAATTCTCACAGATACGCAGTATTTT
CASSSSGVILTDTQYF
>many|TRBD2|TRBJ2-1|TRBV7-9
TGTGCCAGCAGCTTAGGGGGGGGGGTCAATGAGCAGTTCTTC
CASSLGGGVNEQFF
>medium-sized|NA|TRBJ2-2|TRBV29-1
TGCAGCGTTGAGGCAGGTTCGAACACCGGGGAGCTGTTTTTT
CSVEAGSNTGELFF
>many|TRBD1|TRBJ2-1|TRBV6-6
TGTGCCAGCAGCGTTTACTATTCTACAGGGGGCAATGAGCAGTTCTTC
CASSVYYSTGGNEQFF
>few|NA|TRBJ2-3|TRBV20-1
TGCAGTGCTGCCCGGACATCCCTCACAGATACGCAGTATTTT
CSAARTSLTDTQYF
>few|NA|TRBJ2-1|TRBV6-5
TGTGCCAGCAGCATTGACAGGAGCTCCTACAATGAGCAGTTCTTC
CASSIDRSSYNEQFF
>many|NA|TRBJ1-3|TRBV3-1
TGTGCCAGCAGCCAAGGATGGGGGATGGGAAACACCATATATTTT
CASSQGWGMGNTIYF
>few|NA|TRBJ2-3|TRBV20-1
TGCAGTGCCATTGGGCTTCACCGTACAGATACGCAGTATTTT
CSAIGLHRTDTQYF
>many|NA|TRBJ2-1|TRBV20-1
TGCAGTGCGCCAAAGAGCTCCTACAATGAGCAGTTCTTC
CSAPKSSYNEQFF
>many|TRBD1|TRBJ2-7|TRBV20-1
TGCAGTGCTAGACCCCTCGGGACAGGGCTCGAGCAGTACTTC
CSARPLGTGLEQYF
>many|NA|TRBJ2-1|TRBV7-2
TGTGCCAGCAGCTTAGTAGCGGTTTCCTACAATGAGCAGTTCTTC
CASSLVAVSYNEQFF
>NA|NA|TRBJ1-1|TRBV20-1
TGCAGTGCTACGAACAGGTGGACTGAAGCTTTCTTT
CSATNRWTEAFF
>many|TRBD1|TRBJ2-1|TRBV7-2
TGTGCCAGCAGCTTAGGACAGGGGAGGACCTACAATGAGCAGTTCTTC
CASSLGQGRTYNEQFF
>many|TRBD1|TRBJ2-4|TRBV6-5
TGTGCCAGCAGTGTATCCTGGACAGGGTTTAACATTCAGTACTTC
CASSVSWTGFNIQYF
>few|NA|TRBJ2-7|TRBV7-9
TGTGCCAGCAGCTTAGCGGGGGAAGGTGGCGAGCAGTACTTC
CASSLAGEGGEQYF
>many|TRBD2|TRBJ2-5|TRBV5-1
TGCGCCAGCAGCTTGACGGCTACAGCGGGGGGGGAGACCCAGTACTTC
CASSLTATAGGETQYF